Listed here is a single TCR beta chain. This sample was taken from a study of blood T cell repertoires in COVID-19. As for the study in general: The samples span acute and convalescent COVID-19 from the United States, Italy and Spain. Nucleic acid was either cDNA or gDNA, and it came from T cells, B-cell-depleted T cells, or PBMCs.

Original methodology: Counts of nucleated cells, estimated from reference gene primer amplification, were obtained. The table came from immunoSEQ multiplex PCR; TCRdb's copy has only in-frame clones and leaves some out. V and J calls and clone size follow that table, whereas D and trimming were derived from the DNA. The table lists fewer than 300,000 clones, about four fifths of them singletons. Per germline, CDR1 SNHLY and CDR2 FYNNEI. CDR3 length equals 10 residues. The V and J ends lost 2 bases and 15 bases respectively, with 8 bases between them. This TCR derives from a man older than 75 with acute or convalescent COVID-19. The V gene is TRBV2, the J gene TRBJ2-1; D gene unclear. The specimen sequenced was peripheral blood. CDR3 nucleotide sequence: TGTGCCAGCAGTGAATTAGAGTGGTTCTTC. Protein product: CASSELEWFF. Based on the CDR3 plus reference TRBV2 and TRBJ2-1, the full variable domain is EPEVTQTPSHQVTQMGQEVILRCVPISNHLYFYWYRQILGQKVEFLVSFYNNEISEKSEIFDDQFSVERPDGSNFTLKIRSTKLEDSAMYFCASSELEWFFGPGTRLTVL.